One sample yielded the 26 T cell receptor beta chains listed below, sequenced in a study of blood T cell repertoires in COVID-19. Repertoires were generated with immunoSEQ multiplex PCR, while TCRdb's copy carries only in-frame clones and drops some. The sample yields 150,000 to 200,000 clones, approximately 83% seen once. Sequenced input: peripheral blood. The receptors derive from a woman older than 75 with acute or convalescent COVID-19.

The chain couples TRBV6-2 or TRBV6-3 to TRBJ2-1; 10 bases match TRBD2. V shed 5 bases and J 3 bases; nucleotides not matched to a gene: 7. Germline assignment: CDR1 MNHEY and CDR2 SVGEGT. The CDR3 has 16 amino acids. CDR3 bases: TGTGCCAGCAGTCTGAGCGGGAGGGGTAACTACAATGAGCAGTTCTTC. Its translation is CASSLSGRGNYNEQFF.

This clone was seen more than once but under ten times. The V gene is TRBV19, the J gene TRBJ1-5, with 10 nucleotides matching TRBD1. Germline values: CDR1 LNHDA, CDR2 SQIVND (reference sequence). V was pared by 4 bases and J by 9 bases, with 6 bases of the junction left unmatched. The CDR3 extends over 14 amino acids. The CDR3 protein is CASSTGTGDRPQHF. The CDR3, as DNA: TGTGCCAGTAGTACCGGGACAGGGGATCGGCCCCAGCATTTT.

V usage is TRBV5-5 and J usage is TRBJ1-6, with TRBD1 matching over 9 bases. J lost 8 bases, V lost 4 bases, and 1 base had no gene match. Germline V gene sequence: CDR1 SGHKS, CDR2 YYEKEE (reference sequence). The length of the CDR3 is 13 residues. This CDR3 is CASSRDRDSPLHF. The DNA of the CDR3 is TGTGCCAGCAGCAGGGACAGGGATTCACCCCTCCACTTT.

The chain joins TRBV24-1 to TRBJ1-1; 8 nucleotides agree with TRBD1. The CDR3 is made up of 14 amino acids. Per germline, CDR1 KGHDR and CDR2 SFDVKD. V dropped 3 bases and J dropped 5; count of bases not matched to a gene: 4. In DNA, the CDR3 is TGTGCCACCAGTGATGCCGGACAGGGAACTGAAGCTTTCTTT. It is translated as CATSDAGQGTEAFF.

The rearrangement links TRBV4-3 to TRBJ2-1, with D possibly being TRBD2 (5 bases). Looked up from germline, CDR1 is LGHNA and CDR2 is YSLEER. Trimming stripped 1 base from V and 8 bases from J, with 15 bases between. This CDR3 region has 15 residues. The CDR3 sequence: CASSQGIASQYEQFF. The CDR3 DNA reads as TGCGCCAGCAGCCAAGGGATAGCGTCTCAGTATGAGCAGTTCTTC.

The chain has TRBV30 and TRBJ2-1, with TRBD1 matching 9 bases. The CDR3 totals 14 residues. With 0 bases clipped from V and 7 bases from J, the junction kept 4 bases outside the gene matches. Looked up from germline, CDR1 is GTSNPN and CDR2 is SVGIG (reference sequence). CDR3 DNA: TGTGCCTGGAGTGTTCACAGGGGGCTGAATGAGCAGTTCTTC. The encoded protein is CAWSVHRGLNEQFF.

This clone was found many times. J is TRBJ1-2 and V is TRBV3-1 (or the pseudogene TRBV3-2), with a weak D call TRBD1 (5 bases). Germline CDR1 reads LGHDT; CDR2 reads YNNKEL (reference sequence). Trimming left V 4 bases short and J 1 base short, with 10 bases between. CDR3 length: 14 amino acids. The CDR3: CASSLLTDNYGYTF. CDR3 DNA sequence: TGTGCCAGCAGCCTCTTGACAGATAACTATGGCTACACCTTC.

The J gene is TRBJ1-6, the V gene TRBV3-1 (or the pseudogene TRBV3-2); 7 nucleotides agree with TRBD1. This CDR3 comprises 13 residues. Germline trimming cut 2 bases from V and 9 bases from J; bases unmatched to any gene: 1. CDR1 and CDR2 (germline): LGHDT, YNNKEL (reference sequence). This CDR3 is CASSQTGASPLHF. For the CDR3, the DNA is TGTGCCAGCAGCCAAACAGGGGCTTCACCCCTCCACTTT.

CDR3 sequence (DNA): TGTGCCAGTCGGACGGACAGACTCAATGAAAAACTGTTTTTT. It codes for CASRTDRLNEKLFF. The gene calls are TRBV19 and TRBJ1-4, with D possibly being TRBD1 (6 bases). Germline-derived CDR1 and CDR2 are LNHDA and SQIVND (reference sequence). This CDR3 has 14 amino acids. Trimming pared 8 bases from V and 5 bases from J, leaving 15 bases between.

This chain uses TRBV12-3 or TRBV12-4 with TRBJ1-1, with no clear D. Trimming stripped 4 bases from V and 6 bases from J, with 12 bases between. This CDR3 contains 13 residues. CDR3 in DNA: TGTGCCAGCAGTTCCCGGGAATGGGCTGAAGCTTTCTTT. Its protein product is CASSSREWAEAFF.

This CDR3 reads CASSSGFYEQYF. CDR3 DNA sequence: TGCGCCAGCAGCTCCGGGTTCTACGAGCAGTACTTC. The chain links TRBV5-1 to TRBJ2-7; D is unclear. The CDR3 loop spans 12 amino acids. Trimming pared 3 bases from V and 3 bases from J, leaving 7 bases between. The germline gives CDR1 SGHRS, CDR2 YFSETQ.

The CDR3 DNA reads TGCGCCAGCAGCCTGGGGGCGGGCATCGGTTCACCCCTCCACTTT. This encodes CASSLGAGIGSPLHF. The J gene is TRBJ1-6, the V gene TRBV4-3, with D possibly TRBD1 on 6 matching bases. The CDR3 length is 15 residues. CDR1 and CDR2 from the germline V gene are LGHNA and YSLEER. V was trimmed by 4 bases and J by 9 bases, leaving 16 bases between them.

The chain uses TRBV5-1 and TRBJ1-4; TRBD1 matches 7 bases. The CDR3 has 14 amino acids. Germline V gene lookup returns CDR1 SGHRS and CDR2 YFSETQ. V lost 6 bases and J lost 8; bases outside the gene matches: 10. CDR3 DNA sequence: TGCGCCAGCACCTTCGACAGGGCCGAGGAAAAACTGTTTTTT. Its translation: CASTFDRAEEKLFF.

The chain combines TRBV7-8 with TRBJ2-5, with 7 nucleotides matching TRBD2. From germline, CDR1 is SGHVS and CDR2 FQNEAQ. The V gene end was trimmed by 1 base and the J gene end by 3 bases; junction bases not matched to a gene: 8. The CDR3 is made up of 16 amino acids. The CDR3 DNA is TGTGCCAGCAGCTTAGACTACGGACTAGGAAAAGAGACCCAGTACTTC. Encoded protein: CASSLDYGLGKETQYF.

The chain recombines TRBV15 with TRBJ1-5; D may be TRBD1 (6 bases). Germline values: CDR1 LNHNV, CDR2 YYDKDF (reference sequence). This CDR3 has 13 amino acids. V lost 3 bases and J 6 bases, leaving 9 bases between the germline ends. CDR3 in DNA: TGTGCCACCAGCAGCAACAGGGTTCAGCCCCAGCATTTT. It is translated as CATSSNRVQPQHF. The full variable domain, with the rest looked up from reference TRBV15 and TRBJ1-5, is DAMVIQNPRYQVTQFGKPVTLSCSQTLNHNVMYWYQQKSSQAPKLLFHYYDKDFNNEADTPDNFQSRRPNTSFCFLDIRSPGLGDTAMYLCATSSNRVQPQHFGDGTRLSIL.

CDR3 amino acids: CASSPGDSEAFF. The CDR3 DNA sequence: TGTGCCAGCAGCCCGGGGGATAGTGAAGCTTTCTTT. J is TRBJ1-1 and V is TRBV11-3, with D possibly matching TRBD1 (5 bases). CDR1 and CDR2 (germline): SGHNT, YENEEA. CDR3 length equals 12 residues. The ends were cut back, 5 bases at V and 7 bases at J, with 11 bases in the middle.

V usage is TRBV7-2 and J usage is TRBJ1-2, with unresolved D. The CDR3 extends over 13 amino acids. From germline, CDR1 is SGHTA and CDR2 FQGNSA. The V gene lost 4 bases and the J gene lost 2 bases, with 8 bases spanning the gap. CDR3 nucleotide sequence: TGTGCCAGCAGCTCCCCCCGGAACTATGGCTACACCTTC. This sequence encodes CASSSPRNYGYTF.

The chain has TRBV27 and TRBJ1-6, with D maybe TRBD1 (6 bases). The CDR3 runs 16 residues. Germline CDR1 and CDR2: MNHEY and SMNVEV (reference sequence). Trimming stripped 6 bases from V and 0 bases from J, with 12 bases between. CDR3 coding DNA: TGTGCCAGCAGGATACAGGGATCCTCCTATAATTCACCCCTCCACTTT. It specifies CASRIQGSSYNSPLHF.

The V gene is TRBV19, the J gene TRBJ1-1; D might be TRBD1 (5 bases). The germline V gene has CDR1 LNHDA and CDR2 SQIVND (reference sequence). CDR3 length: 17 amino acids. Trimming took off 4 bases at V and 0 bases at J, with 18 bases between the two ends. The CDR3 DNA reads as TGTGCCAGTAGTACAGTTTTTGACAGTGACCTGAACACTGAAGCTTTCTTT. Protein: CASSTVFDSDLNTEAFF.

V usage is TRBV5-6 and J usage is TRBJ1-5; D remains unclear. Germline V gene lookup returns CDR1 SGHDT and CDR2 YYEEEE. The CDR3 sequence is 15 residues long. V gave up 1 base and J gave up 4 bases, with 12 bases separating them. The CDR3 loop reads CASSLSERRNQPQHF. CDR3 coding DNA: TGTGCCAGCAGCTTGTCTGAACGGAGAAATCAGCCCCAGCATTTT.

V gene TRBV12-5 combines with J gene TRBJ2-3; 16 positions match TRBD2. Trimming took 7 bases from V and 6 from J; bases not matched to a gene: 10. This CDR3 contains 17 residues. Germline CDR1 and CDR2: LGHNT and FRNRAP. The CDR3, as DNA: TGTGCTAGTGTCCCGGGACTAGCGGGAGGGGAATGGGATACGCAGTATTTT. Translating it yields CASVPGLAGGEWDTQYF.

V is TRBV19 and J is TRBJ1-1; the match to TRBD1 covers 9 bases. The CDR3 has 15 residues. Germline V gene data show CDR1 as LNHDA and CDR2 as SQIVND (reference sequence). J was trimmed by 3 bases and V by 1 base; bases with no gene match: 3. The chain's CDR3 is CASSIGTGADTEAFF. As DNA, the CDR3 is TGTGCCAGTAGTATAGGGACAGGGGCGGACACTGAAGCTTTCTTT.

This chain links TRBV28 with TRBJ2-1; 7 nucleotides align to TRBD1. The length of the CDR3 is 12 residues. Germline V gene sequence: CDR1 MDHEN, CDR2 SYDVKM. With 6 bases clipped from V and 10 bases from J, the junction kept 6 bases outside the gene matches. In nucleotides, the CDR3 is TGTGCCAGCAGGCAAGGACAGGCCGAGCAGTTCTTC. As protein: CASRQGQAEQFF.

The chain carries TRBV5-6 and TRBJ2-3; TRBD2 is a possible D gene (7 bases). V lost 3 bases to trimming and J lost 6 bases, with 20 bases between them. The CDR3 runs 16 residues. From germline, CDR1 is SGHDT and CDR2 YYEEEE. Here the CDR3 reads CASSSLGGPGRDTQYF. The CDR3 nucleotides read TGTGCCAGCAGCTCCCTCGGGGGGCCCGGCCGGGATACGCAGTATTTT.

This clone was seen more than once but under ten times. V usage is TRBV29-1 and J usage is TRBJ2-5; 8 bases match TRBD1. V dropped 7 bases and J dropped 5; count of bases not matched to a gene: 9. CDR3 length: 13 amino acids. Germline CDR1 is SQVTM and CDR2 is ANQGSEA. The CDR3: CSAGQGVGETQYF. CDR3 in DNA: TGCAGCGCCGGACAGGGAGTGGGGGAGACCCAGTACTTC.

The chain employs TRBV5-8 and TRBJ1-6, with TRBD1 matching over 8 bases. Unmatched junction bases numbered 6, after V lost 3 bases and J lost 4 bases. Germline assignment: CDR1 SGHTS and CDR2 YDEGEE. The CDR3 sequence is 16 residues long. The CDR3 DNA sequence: TGTGCCAGCAGCTCGGAGACAGGGGTTTATAATTCACCCCTCCACTTT. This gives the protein CASSSETGVYNSPLHF.